This T cell receptor beta chain was captured by sequencing in a study of T cell responses to AZD1222 COVID-19 vaccine. The repertoire was sequenced with immunoSEQ multiplex PCR; TCRdb's copy has only in-frame clones and lacks some. The sample has some 150,000 clones, about 91% seen once. Sequencing used peripheral blood, obtained on day 0 of MenACWY control vaccination. The clonotype comes from an adult in good health.

CDR3 protein: CASSIRGLDTEAFF. CDR3 DNA sequence: TGTGCCAGTAGTATCAGGGGCCTGGACACTGAAGCTTTCTTT. This chain uses TRBV19 with TRBJ1-1; tentatively, D is TRBD1 (6 bases). This CDR3 spans 14 amino acids. V was shortened by 3 bases and J by 3 bases, with 11 bases between the two germline ends. The germline V gene has CDR1 LNHDA and CDR2 SQIVND (reference sequence).